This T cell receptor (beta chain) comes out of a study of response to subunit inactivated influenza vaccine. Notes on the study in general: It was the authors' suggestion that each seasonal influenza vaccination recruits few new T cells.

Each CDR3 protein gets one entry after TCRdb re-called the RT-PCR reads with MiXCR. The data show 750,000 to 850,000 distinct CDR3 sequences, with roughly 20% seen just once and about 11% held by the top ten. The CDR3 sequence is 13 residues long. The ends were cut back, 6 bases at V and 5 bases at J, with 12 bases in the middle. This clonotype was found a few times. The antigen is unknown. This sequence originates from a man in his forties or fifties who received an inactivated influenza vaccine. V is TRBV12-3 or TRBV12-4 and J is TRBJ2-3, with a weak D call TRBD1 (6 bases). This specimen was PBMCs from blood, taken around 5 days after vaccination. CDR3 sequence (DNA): TGTGCCAGCAGCACCGGACAGCGAGATACGCAGTATTTT. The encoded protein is CASSTGQRDTQYF.